The entry that follows covers one T cell receptor (beta chain) sequence. The target antigen is unknown. Trimming removed 5 bases from V and 2 bases from J, with 14 bases in between. Germline V gene sequence: CDR1 SGHDT, CDR2 YYEEEE. The CDR3 totals 15 residues. These data belong to a study of T cell responses to AZD1222 COVID-19 vaccine. Findings and limits, study-wide: Clonal diversity was possibly underestimated, and white British individuals and females predominated among donors.

Assay: immunoSEQ multiplex PCR; the TCRdb copy retains only in-frame clones and omits some. This table has roughly 140,000 clones, under 95% appearing once. This receptor was obtained from an adult in good health. This chain joins TRBV5-6 and TRBJ2-1; D not certain. This material consisted of peripheral blood, taken on day 0 of MenACWY control vaccination. The CDR3 region is CASSSKNHAYNEQFF. In nucleotides, the CDR3 is TGTGCCAGCAGTTCAAAAAATCACGCCTACAATGAGCAGTTCTTC.